One T cell receptor beta chain is described in this entry. V lost 7 bases, J lost 3 bases, and 18 bases lay in between. There are 14 residues in the CDR3. Germline V gene lookup returns CDR1 SQVTM and CDR2 ANQGSEA. This sample is drawn from a study of T cell responses to AZD1222 COVID-19 vaccine. The table came from immunoSEQ multiplex PCR; TCRdb's copy has only in-frame clones and leaves some out. The table includes around 130,000 clones, about 88% detected once. The sequences come from peripheral blood, collected on day 0 of AZD1222 vaccination. The V and J genes are TRBV29-1 and TRBJ1-1; weak D call: TRBD1 (5 bases). The sequence was obtained from an adult in good health. CDR3 nucleotide sequence: TGCAGCGCGGGACGGATAGGGAGGGACACTGAAGCTTTCTTT. Translation gives CSAGRIGRDTEAFF.